The TCR beta chain described here comes from a study of cytomegalovirus exposure and HLA in healthy donors. Study-level findings and limits: CMV antigen specificity of a few CMV-associated chains was confirmed in vitro.

Produced via immunoSEQ multiplex PCR; TCRdb's table is partial and in-frame only. The table includes some 150,000 clones, roughly nine tenths detected once. The CDR3 is 18 amino acids. Comment on this clone: Its antigen is not known.

This TCR derives from a woman under 30 in good health and CMV-seropositive. This chain joins TRBV21-1 and TRBJ2-3; the table assigns TRBD2, which was not confirmed against the DNA. TRBV21-1 is reported as a pseudogene. Sequenced: PBMCs. The CDR3 sequence: CASSKPSRLAGDTDTQYF. The CDR3 DNA is TGTGCCAGCAGCAAACCTAGCCGACTAGCGGGAGATACAGATACGCAGTATTTT.